This entry lists 8 T cell receptor beta chains sequenced from one sample in a study of T-cell reconstitution after alpha-beta-depleted transplantation in children. This sample's TCRbeta library carried unique molecular identifier barcodes. Each CDR3 protein is one row after TCRdb ran MiXCR on the PCR reads. The sample has hundreds of thousands of distinct CDR3 sequences; 10% to 15% are singletons. The sample consisted of PBMCs, mostly from graft donor cells, taken 360 days after TCRalphabeta/CD19-depleted stem cell transplant. These receptors were collected from a male patient between 10 and 17 years old who had a stem cell transplant for acute myeloid leukemia, so the T cells may come from the graft donor.

This clonotype was counted only a few times. The V call is TRBV29-1, the J call TRBJ2-7, with D uncertain. Trimming shortened V by 6 bases and J by 6 bases, and 12 bases separated the two germline ends. CDR1 and CDR2 from the germline V gene are SQVTM and ANQGSEA. There are 11 residues in the CDR3. CDR3 in amino acids: CSVAGVAEQYF. The CDR3 DNA reads as TGCAGCGTAGCCGGCGTCGCCGAGCAGTACTTC.

This clonotype was detected a few times. The chain couples TRBV3-1 to TRBJ1-1; D remains ambiguous. Germline CDR1 reads LGHDT; CDR2 reads YNNKEL (reference sequence). Trimming took 3 bases from V and 3 from J, leaving 11 bases between them. This CDR3 contains 14 residues. In nucleotides, the CDR3 is TGTGCCAGCAGCCATAGAGGCAGTTACACTGAAGCTTTCTTT. Its protein product is CASSHRGSYTEAFF.

Many counts were recorded for this clonotype. The genes are TRBV10-3 and TRBJ2-1; 7 nucleotides agree with TRBD2. Germline CDR1 is ENHRY and CDR2 is SYGVKD. The CDR3 has 14 amino acids. Trimming removed 11 bases from V and 6 bases from J; junction bases left unmatched: 13. The CDR3 bases are TGTGCCGCTTATGGGGGGGGAGGTTTCAATGAGCAGTTCTTC. It translates to CAAYGGGGFNEQFF.

This chain joins TRBV7-2 and TRBJ2-1, with no clear D. There are 17 residues in the CDR3. Germline V gene sequence: CDR1 SGHTA, CDR2 FQGNSA. The V end was cut by 5 bases, the J end by 4 bases, with 21 bases between. CDR3 residues: CASSIRVESITYNEQFF. CDR3 in DNA: TGTGCCAGCAGCATACGCGTCGAGAGCATTACTTACAATGAGCAGTTCTTC.

The gene calls are TRBV15 and TRBJ1-1; D is undetermined. Between the trimmed V and J ends, which lost 0 bases and 12 bases, there was a span of 17 bases. Germline loops: CDR1 LNHNV, CDR2 YYDKDF (reference sequence). This CDR3 has 14 residues. CDR3 loop: CATSRDRVQQRSFF. The CDR3 DNA follows: TGTGCCACCAGCAGAGATCGAGTGCAGCAGAGGTCTTTCTTT.

The genes are TRBV7-2 and TRBJ2-3, with 9 bases matching TRBD2. This CDR3 is 17 amino acids long. Germline loops: CDR1 SGHTA, CDR2 FQGNSA. With 3 bases clipped from V and 2 bases from J, the junction kept 9 bases outside the gene matches. This CDR3 is CASSLRVSGRYTDTQYF. The CDR3 nucleotides are TGTGCCAGCAGCTTGAGGGTTAGCGGGAGATACACAGATACGCAGTATTTT.

This clonotype was counted only a few times. The chain employs TRBV3-1 and TRBJ1-4, with D maybe TRBD1 (6 bases). This CDR3 region has 18 residues. The V end lost 0 bases, the J end lost 2 bases, and 16 bases lay between the germline ends. The germline V gene encodes CDR1 LGHDT and CDR2 YNNKEL (reference sequence). CDR3 sequence reads: CASSQDMGGAGTNEKLFF. The CDR3 DNA follows: TGTGCCAGCAGCCAAGATATGGGGGGCGCCGGGACTAATGAAAAACTGTTTTTT.

The chain couples TRBV9 to TRBJ1-1; possible D gene TRBD1, 6 bases. The CDR3 is 17 residues long. Deletions cut 0 bases from V and 3 bases from J, with 18 bases between. In germline, CDR1 is SGDLS, CDR2 YYNGEE. CDR3 sequence: CASSVEGGGAGDTEAFF. DNA for the CDR3: TGTGCCAGCAGCGTAGAGGGGGGGGGCGCGGGTGACACTGAAGCTTTCTTT. Combining the CDR3 with reference TRBV9 and TRBJ1-1 gives the whole variable domain DSGVTQTPKHLITATGQRVTLRCSPRSGDLSVYWYQQSLDQGLQFLIQYYNGEERAKGNILERFSAQQFPDLHSELNLSSLELGDSALYFCASSVEGGGAGDTEAFFGQGTRLTVV.